These T cell receptor beta chains were read from a single sample in a study of blood T cell repertoires in COVID-19. The protocol was immunoSEQ multiplex PCR, while the TCRdb copy is restricted to in-frame clones and leaves out a portion. This sample has approximately 60,000 clones; around 90% occur once, and the top ten carry approximately 20%. Sequenced material: peripheral blood. Receptors were obtained from an elderly woman with COVID-19, enrolled during active disease. Both conserved end residues are part of each CDR3. D genes are given only for firm matches. Rows may omit the clone size; those that give it use once, few, many or a size class.

size	D	J	V	CDR3	DNA
-	-	TRBJ2-7	TRBV6-2/TRBV6-3	CASSIPRSSYEQYF	TGTGCCAGCAGTATCCCGAGGAGCTCCTACGAGCAGTACTTC
-	-	TRBJ1-1	TRBV11-2	CASSPWTWGQDTEAFF	TGTGCCAGCAGCCCCTGGACCTGGGGGCAGGACACTGAAGCTTTCTTT
-	TRBD2	TRBJ2-5	TRBV19	CASSATSGGSQETQYF	TGTGCCAGTAGTGCCACTAGCGGGGGCTCCCAAGAGACCCAGTACTTC
-	TRBD1	TRBJ1-1	TRBV19	CASSNTGGSEAFF	TGTGCCAGTAGTAACACAGGGGGCTCTGAAGCTTTCTTT
-	TRBD2	TRBJ2-3	TRBV5-4	CASSLTSGGSDTQYF	TGTGCCAGCAGCCTGACTAGCGGGGGCTCTGATACGCAGTATTTT
few	TRBD2	TRBJ2-6	TRBV7-2	CASSSLAGALSGANVLTF	TGTGCCAGCAGCTCACTAGCGGGGGCCCTCTCTGGGGCCAACGTCCTGACTTTC
-	TRBD2	TRBJ2-7	TRBV5-1	CASSLRARGGRGEQYF	TGCGCCAGCAGCTTGCGCGCACGCGGGGGACGGGGTGAGCAGTACTTC
-	-	TRBJ2-1	TRBV5-1	CASSLQGYEQFF	TGCGCCAGCAGCTTACAGGGCTATGAGCAGTTCTTC
-	-	TRBJ2-7	TRBV28	CASSATSSSSYEQYF	TGTGCCAGCAGCGCAACATCGTCTAGCTCCTACGAGCAGTACTTC
-	TRBD1	TRBJ1-4	TRBV7-2	CASSLAGTGDEKLFF	TGTGCCAGCAGCTTAGCAGGGACAGGTGATGAAAAACTGTTTTTT
-	TRBD1	TRBJ2-7	TRBV11-2	CASSPAPDRGPEQYF	TGTGCCAGCAGCCCCGCCCCCGACAGGGGGCCCGAGCAGTACTTC
-	-	TRBJ2-5	TRBV11-2	CASTPTRGGSQETQYF	TGTGCCAGCACCCCCACAAGGGGGGGGTCCCAAGAGACCCAGTACTTC
-	-	TRBJ1-4	TRBV6-5	CASSSRQLNEKLFF	TGTGCCAGCAGTTCACGACAGCTTAATGAAAAACTGTTTTTT
-	-	TRBJ2-5	TRBV9	CASSAGGLSAETQYF	TGTGCCAGCAGCGCGGGGGGCCTTTCGGCAGAGACCCAGTACTTC
-	TRBD1	TRBJ1-2	TRBV3-1/TRBV3-2	CASSQDGLGQGIYGYTF	TGTGCCAGCAGCCAAGACGGATTGGGACAGGGAATCTATGGCTACACCTTC
-	-	TRBJ2-5	TRBV7-8	CASSLAVSGETQYF	TGTGCCAGCAGCTTAGCAGTAAGTGGCGAGACCCAGTACTTC
once	-	TRBJ1-2	TRBV6-2/TRBV6-3	CASSGGQTYGYTF	TGTGCCAGCAGTGGTGGACAGACATATGGCTACACCTTC
-	TRBD2	TRBJ2-2	TRBV6-4	CATGETSGGFANTGELFF	TGTGCCACTGGGGAGACTAGCGGGGGGTTCGCGAACACCGGGGAGCTGTTTTTT
-	-	TRBJ2-5	TRBV7-2	CASSLFPEETQYF	TGTGCCAGCAGCTTATTTCCAGAAGAGACCCAGTACTTC
once	TRBD2	TRBJ2-1	TRBV5-6	CASSLGRGEQFF	TGTGCCAGCAGCTTGGGGCGGGGGGAGCAGTTCTTC
-	-	TRBJ1-6	TRBV19	CASKIKELYNSPLHF	TGTGCCAGTAAAATAAAGGAGCTCTATAATTCACCCCTCCACTTT
-	-	TRBJ2-7	TRBV29-1	CSVAGQGGEQYF	TGCAGCGTTGCGGGGCAGGGGGGCGAGCAGTACTTC
-	TRBD1	TRBJ1-1	TRBV19	CASSGQGATEAFF	TGTGCCAGTAGCGGACAGGGGGCAACTGAAGCTTTCTTT
once	-	TRBJ1-2	TRBV29-1	CTVLGGTGGYTF	TGCACCGTGTTGGGTGGAACGGGTGGCTACACCTTC
-	TRBD2	TRBJ2-3	TRBV30	CALGASGGMADTQYF	TGTGCCTTAGGGGCTAGCGGGGGGATGGCAGATACGCAGTATTTT
-	-	TRBJ1-1	TRBV3-1/TRBV3-2	CASSQDGRDEAFF	TGTGCCAGCAGCCAAGATGGACGGGATGAAGCTTTCTTT
-	TRBD1	TRBJ1-1	TRBV10-3	CAISASQGQSTEAFF	TGTGCCATCAGTGCCTCACAGGGGCAGAGCACTGAAGCTTTCTTT
once	TRBD2	TRBJ2-7	TRBV28	CASTRRGGSYEQYF	TGTGCCAGCACCAGGCGGGGAGGGTCCTACGAGCAGTACTTC
-	TRBD1	TRBJ1-6	TRBV28	CASSGGTGGNSPLHF	TGTGCCAGCAGTGGAGGGACAGGGGGAAATTCACCCCTCCACTTT
once	-	TRBJ1-1	TRBV5-4	CASRDPSTGLEAFF	TGTGCCAGCAGGGACCCCTCTACAGGGCTCGAAGCTTTCTTT
-	TRBD1	TRBJ1-6	TRBV9	CASSGGQGLNSPLHF	TGTGCCAGCAGCGGAGGACAGGGTCTTAATTCACCCCTCCACTTT
-	TRBD1	TRBJ1-5	TRBV4-2	CASSQEGQNSNQPQHF	TGTGCCAGCAGCCAAGAGGGACAGAATAGCAATCAGCCCCAGCATTTT
-	-	TRBJ2-7	TRBV13	CASSFGQGRGEQYF	TGTGCCAGCAGCTTCGGCCAGGGCCGAGGAGAGCAGTACTTC
-	TRBD1	TRBJ1-1	TRBV5-1	CASSLEANRGLGTEAFF	TGCGCCAGCAGCTTGGAAGCCAACAGGGGGCTCGGCACTGAAGCTTTCTTT
few	-	TRBJ1-1	TRBV9	CASSVRQGNTEAFF	TGTGCCAGCAGCGTAAGGCAGGGGAACACTGAAGCTTTCTTT
-	-	TRBJ1-2	TRBV5-3	CACRQTGYTF	TGTGCCTGTCGACAGACTGGCTACACCTTC
-	-	TRBJ2-1	TRBV6-5	CASSYSRVGKEQFF	TGTGCCAGCAGTTACTCCAGGGTGGGGAAGGAGCAGTTCTTC
once	-	TRBJ1-1	TRBV5-1	CASSLSGQNTEAFF	TGCGCCAGCAGCTTGTCAGGGCAGAACACTGAAGCTTTCTTT
-	TRBD1	TRBJ1-3	TRBV7-9	CASSLQTGPGNTIYF	TGTGCCAGCAGCTTACAGACAGGGCCTGGAAACACCATATATTTT
once	TRBD1	TRBJ2-3	TRBV5-1	CASSPGGGTDTQYF	TGCGCCAGCAGCCCAGGGGGCGGCACAGATACGCAGTATTTT
-	TRBD1	TRBJ1-6	TRBV2	CASSEGQYNSPLHF	TGTGCCAGCAGCGAGGGACAGTATAATTCACCCCTCCACTTT
-	-	TRBJ2-3	TRBV9	CASSATGTDTQYF	TGTGCCAGCAGCGCGACAGGCACAGATACGCAGTATTTT
-	-	TRBJ2-7	TRBV5-1	CASSFDLTSYEQYF	TGCGCCAGCAGCTTCGATCTAACCTCCTACGAGCAGTACTTC
-	TRBD1	TRBJ1-6	TRBV30	CAWSTDRGISPLHF	TGTGCCTGGAGTACGGACAGGGGGATTTCACCCCTCCACTTT
-	-	TRBJ1-5	TRBV15	CATSGGLQPQHF	TGTGCCACCAGCGGGGGACTTCAGCCCCAGCATTTT
-	-	TRBJ2-2	TRBV6-2/TRBV6-3	CASSSNRGGLATGELFF	TGTGCCAGCAGTTCGAACAGGGGAGGACTAGCCACCGGGGAGCTGTTTTTT
-	-	TRBJ2-4	TRBV19	CASSIGDWLAKNIQYF	TGTGCCAGTAGTATAGGAGACTGGCTAGCCAAAAACATTCAGTACTTC
-	-	TRBJ1-6	TRBV2	CASSEMGRNSSPLHF	TGTGCCAGCAGTGAAATGGGCAGGAACAGTTCACCCCTCCACTTT
-	TRBD1	TRBJ2-5	TRBV3-1/TRBV3-2	CASSSTGGLETQYF	TGTGCCAGCAGCTCGACAGGGGGCTTAGAGACCCAGTACTTC
-	TRBD1	TRBJ1-3	TRBV19	CASLGQGVGNTIYF	TGTGCCAGTTTGGGACAGGGGGTTGGAAACACCATATATTTT
-	TRBD2	TRBJ2-1	TRBV13	CASSPEERGTYNEQFF	TGTGCCAGCAGCCCCGAGGAGCGGGGGACCTACAATGAGCAGTTCTTC
once	-	TRBJ1-3	TRBV7-9	CASSSSSGLRNTIYF	TGTGCCAGCAGCTCCTCGTCCGGACTGAGAAACACCATATATTTT
-	TRBD2	TRBJ2-5	TRBV7-2	CASSLVGRGEETQYF	TGTGCCAGCAGCTTAGTGGGGCGGGGGGAGGAGACCCAGTACTTC
-	-	TRBJ1-4	TRBV5-6	CASSLGLTGEKLFF	TGTGCCAGCAGCTTGGGACTGACAGGCGAAAAACTGTTTTTT
-	-	TRBJ1-2	TRBV6-5	CASSRGDSNYGYTF	TGTGCCAGCAGCAGGGGCGACAGTAACTATGGCTACACCTTC
-	TRBD2	TRBJ2-1	TRBV3-1/TRBV3-2	CASSPVAGGEFF	TGTGCCAGCAGCCCGGTAGCGGGAGGGGAGTTCTTC
once	-	TRBJ2-7	TRBV6-1	CASSEASTYF	TGTGCCAGCAGTGAAGCGAGTACGTACTTC
-	TRBD1	TRBJ2-1	TRBV29-1	CSVDRRGRLNEQFF	TGCAGCGTTGACCGTAGGGGGCGCTTAAATGAGCAGTTCTTC
-	TRBD1	TRBJ1-2	TRBV2	CASTWTGGDYGYTF	TGTGCCAGCACTTGGACAGGGGGGGACTATGGCTACACCTTC